These 18 T cell receptor beta chains were all obtained from the same sample, sequenced in a study of metastatic and nonmetastatic thyroid tumors. TCRdb reanalyzed the PCR reads with MiXCR. Here the sample spans under 30,000 clones, roughly 20% being singletons. Among the patients, none had received any treatment before thyroid surgery. Sequenced: blood. The receptors originated from a female donor with papillary thyroid cancer or a benign thyroid nodule (not recorded which). Some clones in this sample may be carry-over from other donors' samples.

The gene calls are TRBV28 and TRBJ1-2; D gene ambiguous. Germline lookup yields CDR1 MDHEN and CDR2 SYDVKM. V gave up 4 bases and J gave up 4 bases, with 4 bases separating them. The CDR3 spans 11 residues. The CDR3 loop is CASSSRYGYTF. CDR3 in DNA: TGTGCCAGCAGTTCTCGCTATGGCTACACCTTC.

V and J are TRBV30 and TRBJ2-5; possible D gene TRBD2, 6 bases. Germline assignment: CDR1 GTSNPN and CDR2 SVGIG (reference sequence). V was cut by 1 base and J by 4 bases, with 10 bases left in between. This CDR3 has 13 residues. In DNA form, the CDR3 reads TGTGCCTGGAGTGACAACGGGGGAGAGACCCAGTACTTC. Protein sequence: CAWSDNGGETQYF. The entire variable domain, with the rest obtained from reference TRBV30 and TRBJ2-5, is as follows: SQTIHQWPATLVQPVGSPLSLECTVEGTSNPNLYWYRQAAGRGLQLLFYSVGIGQISSEVPQNLSASRPQDRQFILSSKKLLLSDSGFYLCAWSDNGGETQYFGPGTRLLVL.

In its sample, this clone was seen many times. The same CDR3 also results from other DNA sequences found in this sample. This chain connects TRBV20-1 to TRBJ2-1; tentative D call: TRBD2 (5 bases). The V end was cut by 1 base, the J end by 7 bases, with 11 bases between. CDR1 and CDR2 from the germline V gene are DFQATT and SNEGSKA (reference sequence). The CDR3 runs 13 residues. Written as DNA, the CDR3 is TGCAGTGCTAGAGTTGGGAGTCGTAATGAGCAGTTCTTC. Protein: CSARVGSRNEQFF.

This clone was seen only a few times. The J gene is TRBJ2-7, the V gene TRBV6-1; 9 bases line up with TRBD1. CDR3 length: 14 amino acids. In germline, CDR1 is MNHNS, CDR2 SASEGT. V was clipped by 5 bases and J by 4 bases; unmatched bases: 6. CDR3 bases: TGTGCCAGCAGTCCCGGGACAGGGAAGTACGAGCAGTACTTC. It encodes CASSPGTGKYEQYF.

The chain couples TRBV6-2 or TRBV6-3 to TRBJ2-1; 14 bases map to TRBD2. CDR3 length: 17 residues. CDR1 and CDR2 from the germline V gene are MNHEY and SVGEGT. The V and J ends lost 6 bases and 7 bases, in that order; junction bases with no gene match: 11. CDR3 bases: TGTGCCAGCAGCCTATCCGGGACTAGCGGGGGTGGAAATGAGCAGTTCTTC. Translated: CASSLSGTSGGGNEQFF.

This clone was observed at least ten times. This chain links TRBV10-3 with TRBJ2-3, with 8 nucleotides matching TRBD2. CDR1 and CDR2 from the germline V gene are ENHRY and SYGVKD. V dropped 3 bases and J dropped 2; count of bases not matched to a gene: 1. This CDR3 spans 14 amino acids. CDR3 in DNA: TGTGCCATCAGTGATAGCGGGGTCACAGATACGCAGTATTTT. It encodes CAISDSGVTDTQYF.

Here the CDR3 reads CSAKMTHRYGTQYF. CDR3 nucleotide sequence: TGCAGTGCTAAAATGACACATAGGTACGGGACCCAGTACTTC. The chain employs TRBV20-1 and TRBJ2-5; D call uncertain. The CDR3 is made up of 14 amino acids. The V gene lost 4 bases and the J gene lost 7 bases, with 19 bases spanning the gap. Germline V gene sequence: CDR1 DFQATT, CDR2 SNEGSKA (reference sequence).

The chain links TRBV3-1 to TRBJ2-3; D remains ambiguous. Germline lookup yields CDR1 LGHDT and CDR2 YNNKEL (reference sequence). V gave up 0 bases and J gave up 6 bases, with 10 bases separating them. CDR3 length equals 14 residues. The DNA of the CDR3 is TGTGCCAGCAGCCAAGAGCGACCCACCGATACGCAGTATTTT. Protein product: CASSQERPTDTQYF.

This clone was seen a handful of times. V usage is TRBV6-1 and J usage is TRBJ1-3; D not resolved. CDR3 length: 15 residues. Germline loops: CDR1 MNHNS, CDR2 SASEGT. The V gene lost 5 bases and the J gene lost 0 bases, with 11 bases spanning the gap. CDR3 sequence reads: CASSPWDYSGNTIYF. The CDR3 DNA follows: TGTGCCAGCAGTCCCTGGGATTACTCTGGAAACACCATATATTTT.

This clone was observed many times. This chain connects TRBV4-1 to TRBJ2-3; 8 positions match TRBD1. Germline V gene lookup returns CDR1 MGHRA and CDR2 YSYEKL. Unmatched junction bases numbered 9, after V lost 4 bases and J lost 0 bases. The CDR3 has 17 amino acids. The DNA for the CDR3 is TGCGCCAGCAGCCCCCTCCCCCGGACAGGGAGCACAGATACGCAGTATTTT. Its translation is CASSPLPRTGSTDTQYF.

There are many counts of this clone. The chain uses TRBV4-3 and TRBJ2-2, with TRBD1 identical over 7 bases. Trimming cost V 4 bases and J 5 bases; bases outside gene matches: 7. Germline loops: CDR1 LGHNA, CDR2 YSLEER. The CDR3 loop spans 15 amino acids. The CDR3 loop reads CASSPGAGGTGELFF. In nucleotides, the CDR3 is TGCGCCAGCAGCCCAGGGGCAGGGGGAACCGGGGAGCTGTTTTTT.

This clone was recorded at least ten times. One end of the junction varies from germline; a read error may be responsible. The chain employs TRBV27 and TRBJ2-2; TRBD2 agrees at 14 bases. The length of the CDR3 is 19 residues. From germline, CDR1 is MNHEY and CDR2 SMNVEV (reference sequence). The CDR3 reads CASSSGLAGGERNTGGLFF. Written as DNA, the CDR3 is TGTGCCAGCAGTTCCGGACTAGCGGGAGGTGAAAGGAACACCGGGGGGCTGTTTTTT.

The chain combines TRBV20-1 with TRBJ2-7; 7 bases agree with TRBD1. There are 13 residues in the CDR3. After removal of 3 bases from V and 3 bases from J, the junction contained 5 bases not matched to a gene. The V gene's germline CDR1 is DFQATT and CDR2 SNEGSKA (reference sequence). CDR3 in amino acids: CSASGPGGYEQYF. DNA of the CDR3: TGCAGTGCTAGCGGTCCAGGGGGCTACGAGCAGTACTTC.

This clone was observed many times. The V call is TRBV6-1, the J call TRBJ2-3, with 8 bases aligning to TRBD2. CDR1 is MNHNS and CDR2 is SASEGT in the germline V gene. The CDR3 contains 15 residues. V lost 2 bases to trimming and J lost 2 bases; unmatched junction nucleotides: 3. The CDR3 DNA reads TGTGCCAGCAGTGAAAGCGGGGGTAACACAGATACGCAGTATTTT. This encodes CASSESGGNTDTQYF.

The CDR3: CASLGQTYNSPLHF. The CDR3 coding sequence is TGTGCCAGCTTAGGACAGACCTATAATTCACCCCTCCACTTT. The chain combines TRBV28 with TRBJ1-6, with D perhaps TRBD1 (6 bases). Trimming left V 8 bases short and J 2 bases short, with 10 bases between. The CDR3 spans 14 residues. CDR1 and CDR2 from the germline V gene are MDHEN and SYDVKM. The full variable domain, rest sourced from reference TRBV28 and TRBJ1-6, is DVKVTQSSRYLVKRTGEKVFLECVQDMDHENMFWYRQDPGLGLRLIYFSYDVKMKEKGDIPEGYSVSREKKERFSLILESASTNQTSMYLCASLGQTYNSPLHFGNGTRLTVT.

This clone is medium-sized by share. The V call is TRBV6-1, the J call TRBJ1-2; D not resolved. Germline V lookup: CDR1 MNHNS, CDR2 SASEGT. CDR3 size: 13 residues. With 2 bases removed from V and 8 bases from J, the gap between germline ends came to 12 bases. The CDR3 here is CASSERQVGGYTF. DNA of the CDR3: TGTGCCAGCAGTGAACGCCAGGTGGGAGGCTACACCTTC.

This clone was detected a few times. Other DNA sequences from this sample encode an identical CDR3 as well. V gene TRBV24-1 combines with J gene TRBJ2-2; possible D gene TRBD2, 5 bases. Trimming stripped 4 bases from V and 2 bases from J, with 10 bases between. CDR1 is KGHDR and CDR2 is SFDVKD in the germline V gene. This CDR3 comprises 15 residues. The CDR3 here is CATSEPGRNTGELFF. Written as DNA, the CDR3 is TGTGCCACCAGTGAACCGGGGAGAAACACCGGGGAGCTGTTTTTT.

This clone was detected many times. A read error may be the cause here, since a much bigger clone is one base away. The chain uses TRBV27 and TRBJ2-1; D may correspond to TRBD1 or TRBD2 (5 bases each). CDR3 length equals 16 residues. The germline CDR1 and CDR2 sequences are MNHEY and SMNVEV (reference sequence). The CDR3, as DNA: TGTGCCAGCAGTCTCCAGGGTTCGGGGAGATACAATGAGCAGCTCTTC. Translated: CASSLQGSGRYNEQLF.